The 15 T cell receptor beta chains below were found in one sample sequenced in a study of blood T cell repertoires in COVID-19. Some clones are missing from TCRdb's copy, which holds only in-frame ones; the method was immunoSEQ multiplex PCR. This table holds under 140,000 clones, roughly 85% found once. Material for sequencing was peripheral blood. Receptors originate from a human donor in a cohort sampled during active COVID-19.

The chain joins TRBV11-2 to TRBJ1-3; the D is unclear. The CDR3 runs to 13 residues. Per germline, CDR1 SGHAT and CDR2 FQNNGV. V was shortened by 7 bases and J by 6 bases, with 13 bases between the two germline ends. CDR3 nucleotides: TGTGCCAGCACACGGCTCCGGGAAAACACCATATATTTT. Its translation is CASTRLRENTIYF.

This chain uses TRBV18 with TRBJ1-1; tentative D call: TRBD1 (6 bases). Trimming pared 3 bases from V and 4 bases from J, leaving 9 bases between. The germline V gene encodes CDR1 KGHSH and CDR2 LQKENI. The CDR3 spans 13 residues. In nucleotides, the CDR3 is TGTGCCAGCTCACCGACACAGGGCACTGAAGCTTTCTTT. This translates into CASSPTQGTEAFF.

V is TRBV15 and J is TRBJ2-1, with TRBD2 matching 8 bases. V gave up 0 bases and J gave up 4 bases; unmatched junction bases: 8. The CDR3 is 17 residues long. Germline CDR1 and CDR2: LNHNV and YYDKDF (reference sequence). CDR3 in DNA: TGTGCCACCAGCAGAGATCGTGGGGGCGGGGGGTACAATGAGCAGTTCTTC. As protein: CATSRDRGGGGYNEQFF.

The chain combines TRBV3-1 (or the pseudogene TRBV3-2) with TRBJ1-2; no reliable D call. CDR3 length: 16 residues. CDR1 and CDR2 (germline): LGHDT, YNNKEL (reference sequence). Between the trimmed V and J ends, which lost 1 base and 5 bases, there was a span of 17 bases. The chain's CDR3 is CASSQVGEGTSYGYTF. In DNA form, the CDR3 reads TGTGCCAGCAGCCAAGTGGGCGAGGGTACAAGTTATGGCTACACCTTC.

The chain links TRBV3-1 (or the pseudogene TRBV3-2) to TRBJ1-2, with TRBD1 identical over 7 bases. In germline, CDR1 is LGHDT, CDR2 YNNKEL (reference sequence). Trimming cost V 4 bases and J 6 bases; bases outside gene matches: 5. This CDR3 contains 13 residues. The CDR3, as DNA: TGTGCCAGCAGCCCCAGGACAGGTGATGGCTACACCTTC. Its translation: CASSPRTGDGYTF.

This chain connects TRBV7-8 to TRBJ2-1; possible D gene TRBD2, 5 bases. This CDR3 spans 15 amino acids. V was pared by 7 bases and J by 0 bases, with 13 bases between. CDR1 is SGHVS and CDR2 is FQNEAQ in the germline V gene. The CDR3, as DNA: TGTGCCAGCACCGGGATGGGGTTCTCCTACAATGAGCAGTTCTTC. Translating gives CASTGMGFSYNEQFF.

J is TRBJ1-2 and V is TRBV13; TRBD1 matches at 8 bases. Germline V gives CDR1 PRHDT, CDR2 FYEKMQ (reference sequence). This CDR3 is 13 amino acids long. J was trimmed by 8 bases and V by 5 bases; bases with no gene match: 7. The CDR3 reads CASSTDRVEGYTF. The CDR3 DNA follows: TGTGCCAGCAGCACGGACAGGGTCGAAGGCTACACCTTC.

The chain employs TRBV5-4 and TRBJ2-1, with no clear D. Deletions cut 0 bases from V and 0 bases from J, with 10 bases between. The CDR3 is 16 residues long. CDR1 is SGHNT and CDR2 is YYREEE in the germline V gene (reference sequence). CDR3 sequence: CASSLASKSSYNEQFF. The CDR3 nucleotides are TGTGCCAGCAGCTTGGCAAGCAAGAGCTCCTACAATGAGCAGTTCTTC.

This chain connects TRBV5-1 to TRBJ2-7; TRBD2 aligns across 8 bases. V shed 0 bases and J 3 bases; nucleotides not matched to a gene: 5. CDR3 size: 15 residues. CDR1 and CDR2 from the germline V gene are SGHRS and YFSETQ. DNA for the CDR3: TGCGCCAGCAGCTTGGTGGCTAGCGGGCACTACGAGCAGTACTTC. Its protein product is CASSLVASGHYEQYF.

This clone was seen only once. The chain combines TRBV6-6 with TRBJ2-7; the match to TRBD1 covers 7 bases. The CDR3 is 13 amino acids. Per germline, CDR1 MNHNY and CDR2 SVGAGI (reference sequence). The ends lost 2 bases at V and 2 bases at J; junction bases unmatched: 0. The CDR3 nucleotides read TGTGCCAGCAGTTACGACAGGGCCTACGAGCAGTACTTC. It encodes CASSYDRAYEQYF.

The rearrangement links TRBV5-1 to TRBJ1-6, with D unclear. Germline V lookup: CDR1 SGHRS, CDR2 YFSETQ. CDR3 length: 14 residues. V was cut by 0 bases and J by 14 bases, with 15 bases left in between. CDR3 sequence (DNA): TGCGCCAGCAGCTTGGAGGGAGCTCTCAGATCCCTCCACTTT. Protein sequence: CASSLEGALRSLHF.

This clone was counted once. The chain is built from TRBV9 and TRBJ2-2, with D perhaps matching TRBD2 (6 bases). The CDR3 loop spans 13 amino acids. V shed 0 bases and J shed 9 bases, with 9 bases lying between them. The germline gives CDR1 SGDLS, CDR2 YYNGEE. The CDR3 DNA sequence: TGTGCCAGCAGCGTAGATCTAGCGAGGGAGCTGTTTTTT. Amino acids: CASSVDLARELFF.

The rearrangement joins TRBV29-1 to TRBJ1-1; D remains ambiguous. V shed 3 bases and J shed 4 bases, with 15 bases lying between them. Germline V gene lookup returns CDR1 SQVTM and CDR2 ANQGSEA. This CDR3 has 14 amino acids. CDR3 DNA sequence: TGCAGCGTTGAGCGCCGGGTCCTCTTCACTGAAGCTTTCTTT. It specifies CSVERRVLFTEAFF.

This sequence joins TRBV9 and TRBJ1-3, with no clear D. V lost 3 bases and J 4 bases, leaving 14 bases between the germline ends. This CDR3 contains 15 residues. The germline CDR1 and CDR2 sequences are SGDLS and YYNGEE. CDR3: CASSASGGYGNTIYF. The DNA of the CDR3 is TGTGCCAGCAGCGCCTCGGGCGGGTACGGAAACACCATATATTTT.

The chain carries TRBV10-3 and TRBJ1-1; a weak D match, TRBD1 (6 bases). CDR1 is ENHRY and CDR2 is SYGVKD in the germline V gene. The CDR3 runs 14 residues. V dropped 5 bases and J dropped 7 bases, with 17 bases sitting between them. The CDR3 sequence is CAISKGTREFEAFF. CDR3 DNA sequence: TGTGCCATCAGTAAAGGGACAAGGGAGTTTGAAGCTTTCTTT.